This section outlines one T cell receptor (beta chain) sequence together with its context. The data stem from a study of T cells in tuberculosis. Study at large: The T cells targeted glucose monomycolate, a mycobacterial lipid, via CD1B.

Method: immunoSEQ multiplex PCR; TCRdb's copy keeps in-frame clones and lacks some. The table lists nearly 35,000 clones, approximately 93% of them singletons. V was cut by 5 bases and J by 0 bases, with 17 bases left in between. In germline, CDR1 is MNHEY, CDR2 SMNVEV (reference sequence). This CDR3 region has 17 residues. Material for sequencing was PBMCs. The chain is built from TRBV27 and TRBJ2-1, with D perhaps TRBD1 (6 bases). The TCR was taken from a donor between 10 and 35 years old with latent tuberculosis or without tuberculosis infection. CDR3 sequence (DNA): TGTGCCAGCAGTATAGGGGACACGCATAGCTCCTACAATGAGCAGTTCTTC. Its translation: CASSIGDTHSSYNEQFF.